The 27 T cell receptor beta chains listed next were all sequenced from one sample in a study of blood T cells in healthy people across ages (dated by TCRdb to the mid-2010s). Library creation used 5' RACE. Sequencer: Illumina HiSeq 2500. The second PCR ran for roughly 7 to 12 cycles and used a J-beta primer mix along with a sample-barcoded 5' primer. TCRdb handled the public reads itself, with Q25 trimming in fastp and clone calling in MiXCR, and kept productive beta chains. Identical CDR3 protein sequences are pooled into one entry, listed with their most common genes and DNA. Recorded for this sample are about 780,000 distinct CDR3 sequences; 62% of them occurred a single time. The ten biggest clones cover about a quarter of the sample. What was sequenced was blood. These receptors came from a man aged 25 to 40 in good health.

V gene TRBV7-2 combines with J gene TRBJ2-7; 7 bases align to TRBD1. This CDR3 has 13 residues. V lost 5 bases and J lost 3; bases outside the gene matches: 4. Germline CDR1 is SGHTA and CDR2 is FQGNSA. The CDR3 protein is CASSIYRGYEQYF. The CDR3 nucleotides are TGTGCCAGCAGCATCTACAGGGGCTACGAGCAGTACTTC.

In DNA form, the CDR3 reads TGTGCCAGCAGCCAAGCCGGGACAGGTGGCTACACCTTC. Amino acids: CASSQAGTGGYTF. This sequence joins TRBV14 and TRBJ1-2, with 8 bases lining up with TRBD1. V shed 1 base and J 7 bases; nucleotides not matched to a gene: 2. CDR1 is SGHDN and CDR2 is FVKESK in the germline V gene. CDR3 length: 13 residues.

This sequence joins TRBV5-1 and TRBJ2-2; 8 nucleotides align to TRBD2. The junction had 7 bases not matched to a gene; V was cut back by 0 bases and J by 6 bases. The CDR3 loop spans 16 amino acids. Germline V lookup: CDR1 SGHRS, CDR2 YFSETQ. CDR3: CASSLVLGGGSGELFF. In DNA form, the CDR3 reads TGCGCCAGCAGCTTGGTTCTCGGCGGGGGGTCCGGGGAGCTGTTTTTT.

The gene calls are TRBV12-3 or TRBV12-4 and TRBJ2-2, with 12 bases lining up with TRBD1. The CDR3 consists of 17 residues. The trim removed 5 bases at V and 4 bases at J, leaving 8 bases unmatched. The CDR3 sequence: CASSPGTGGAGTGELFF. CDR3 nucleotide sequence: TGTGCCAGCAGTCCTGGGACAGGGGGCGCCGGCACCGGGGAGCTGTTTTTT.

V gene TRBV7-9 combines with J gene TRBJ2-1, with a weak D call TRBD2 (5 bases). The CDR3 extends over 15 amino acids. V lost 5 bases, J lost 11 bases, and 22 bases lay in between. Germline V gene sequence: CDR1 SEHNR, CDR2 FQNEAQ (reference sequence). The CDR3 loop reads CASSLQDFAGLKQFF. CDR3 DNA: TGTGCCAGCAGCCTCCAAGACTTTGCGGGTCTTAAGCAGTTCTTC.

This chain joins TRBV6-5 and TRBJ2-3; 11 bases are a match to TRBD2. CDR3 size: 15 residues. The V gene's germline CDR1 is MNHEY and CDR2 SVGAGI. The V segment lost 4 bases and the J segment 8 bases; nucleotides outside the gene matches: 8. CDR3 nucleotides: TGTGCCAGCAGTTCTCCCATGGGACTAGCGGTTACGCAGTATTTT. It codes for CASSSPMGLAVTQYF.

This clonotype occurred a few times. This chain links TRBV29-1 with TRBJ2-3, with 7 bases identical to TRBD1. J lost 1 base, V lost 6 bases, and 4 bases had no gene match. Germline-derived CDR1 and CDR2 are SQVTM and ANQGSEA. This CDR3 has 13 residues. CDR3 nucleotide sequence: TGCAGCGTAGGGGGCGCGGGCACAGATACGCAGTATTTT. Its protein is CSVGGAGTDTQYF.

About this clonotype: One end of the junction does not line up with germline, which may come from a read error. The chain couples TRBV28 to TRBJ2-7, with 10 bases aligning to TRBD1. CDR3 length equals 15 residues. The germline CDR1 and CDR2 sequences are MDHEN and SYDVKM. The CDR3 region has the DNA TGTGCCAGCAATTTAGGGACAGGGGTCTCCTACGAGCAGTACTTC. Translating gives CASNLGTGVSYEQYF. The variable domain in full, with the rest retrieved from reference TRBV28 and TRBJ2-7, is DVKVTQSSRYLVKRTGEKVFLECVQDMDHENMFWYRQDPGLGLRLIYFSYDVKMKEKGDIPEGYSVSREKKERFSLILESASTNQTSMYLCASNLGTGVSYEQYFGPGTRLTVT.

Details on this clonotype: Sequence at one end of the junction differs from germline and may be a read error. The rearrangement joins TRBV5-1 to TRBJ1-4; D unclear. Germline CDR1 and CDR2: SGHRS and YFSETQ. The CDR3 consists of 16 residues. The CDR3 bases are TGCGCCTGCAGCTTGAATCGGGGAGCAACTAATGAAAAACTGTTTTTT. Protein: CACSLNRGATNEKLFF.

The rearrangement joins TRBV25-1 to TRBJ2-5; 10 bases align to TRBD1. V lost 3 bases to trimming and J lost 4 bases; unmatched junction nucleotides: 5. Germline V gives CDR1 MGHDK, CDR2 SYGVNS. CDR3 length: 15 amino acids. The chain's CDR3 is CASSDAGTGVETQYF. In nucleotides, the CDR3 is TGTGCCAGCAGTGATGCCGGGACAGGGGTAGAGACCCAGTACTTC. Variable domain in full (rest from reference TRBV25-1 and TRBJ2-5): EADIYQTPRYLVIGTGKKITLECSQTMGHDKMYWYQQDPGMELHLIHYSYGVNSTEKGDLSSESTVSRIRTEHFPLTLESARPSHTSQYLCASSDAGTGVETQYFGPGTRLLVL.

The J gene is TRBJ1-6, the V gene TRBV12-3 or TRBV12-4, with 11 bases aligning to TRBD1. The V segment lost 8 bases and the J segment 7 bases; nucleotides outside the gene matches: 7. The CDR3 is 15 amino acids. The CDR3 DNA follows: TGTGCCAGCTCCCCCCGGACAGGGGGCAATTCACCCCTCCACTTT. This sequence encodes CASSPRTGGNSPLHF.

This clonotype has only one observation. The chain links TRBV6-5 to TRBJ1-2; no reliable D call. CDR3 length: 13 residues. The V gene lost 2 bases and the J gene lost 1 base, with 5 bases spanning the gap. Looked up from germline, CDR1 is MNHEY and CDR2 is SVGAGI. CDR3 coding DNA: TGTGCCAGCAGTTACCCTATTAACTATGGCTACACCTTC. Translation: CASSYPINYGYTF.

The chain uses TRBV30 and TRBJ2-5, with D perhaps being TRBD1 or TRBD2 (5 bases each). Germline V gene data show CDR1 as GTSNPN and CDR2 as SVGIG (reference sequence). The CDR3 has 14 residues. Trimming removed 2 bases at V and 3 bases at J, with 13 bases between. Written as DNA, the CDR3 is TGTGCCTGGAGTTACGGGGCCGGGGAAGAGACCCAGTACTTC. The encoded protein is CAWSYGAGEETQYF.

As DNA, the CDR3 is TGTGCCAGCAGTTATCAGGACGGACACCTTACCCAAGAGACCCAGTACTTC. Translation: CASSYQDGHLTQETQYF. The rearrangement joins TRBV28 to TRBJ2-5; TRBD1 might be the D (5 bases). This CDR3 is 17 amino acids long. Trimming pared 4 bases from V and 1 base from J, leaving 19 bases between. Germline CDR1 is MDHEN and CDR2 is SYDVKM.

This chain joins TRBV7-2 and TRBJ2-1; TRBD2 matches at 10 bases. Looked up from germline, CDR1 is SGHTA and CDR2 is FQGNSA. The CDR3 consists of 17 residues. Trimming cost V 1 base and J 8 bases; bases outside gene matches: 11. CDR3 protein: CASSLVGLAGGVDEQFF. The CDR3 DNA reads TGTGCCAGCAGCTTAGTCGGGTTAGCGGGGGGTGTGGATGAGCAGTTCTTC.

The chain recombines TRBV20-1 with TRBJ1-2, with 12 bases matching TRBD1. From germline, CDR1 is DFQATT and CDR2 SNEGSKA (reference sequence). Unmatched junction bases numbered 2, after V lost 1 base and J lost 8 bases. The CDR3 runs 13 residues. The CDR3 protein is CSARVGTGGGYTF. For the CDR3, the DNA is TGCAGTGCTAGAGTCGGGACAGGGGGCGGCTACACCTTC.

The chain joins TRBV6-6 to TRBJ1-6; no definite D call. The V and J ends lost 2 bases and 7 bases respectively, with 6 bases between them. Germline V CDR1 and CDR2: MNHNY, SVGAGI (reference sequence). CDR3 size: 13 residues. CDR3 coding DNA: TGTGCCAGCAGTTACGGCAAGAATTCACCCCTCCACTTT. This codes for CASSYGKNSPLHF.

This clonotype was detected a few times. The chain recombines TRBV28 with TRBJ2-5; D call uncertain. Per germline, CDR1 MDHEN and CDR2 SYDVKM. The CDR3 loop spans 12 amino acids. The ends were cut back, 5 bases at V and 5 bases at J, with 9 bases in the middle. In DNA, the CDR3 is TGTGCCAGCAGTCAATCCGGGGAGACCCAGTACTTC. Translation: CASSQSGETQYF.

This chain links TRBV5-1 with TRBJ1-1, with D perhaps TRBD1 (6 bases). The ends were cut back, 2 bases at V and 1 base at J, with 12 bases in the middle. CDR3 length equals 15 residues. Germline V gene sequence: CDR1 SGHRS, CDR2 YFSETQ. The chain's CDR3 is CASSLAGHKNTEAFF. CDR3 in DNA: TGCGCCAGCAGCTTAGCGGGACATAAGAACACTGAAGCTTTCTTT.

This clonotype occurred a few times. The chain combines TRBV19 with TRBJ2-7; TRBD1 agrees at 7 bases. The CDR3 is 14 amino acids. The J segment lost 1 base and the V segment lost 3 bases, leaving 3 bases of the junction unmatched. Per germline, CDR1 LNHDA and CDR2 SQIVND (reference sequence). CDR3 bases: TGTGCCAGTAGTATGACAGGGCCTTCCTACGAGCAGTACTTC. Translation gives CASSMTGPSYEQYF.

The chain employs TRBV7-3 and TRBJ1-2, with D perhaps TRBD1 (6 bases). V was trimmed by 0 bases and J by 6 bases, leaving 8 bases between them. CDR1 is SGHTA and CDR2 is FQGTGA in the germline V gene. The CDR3 runs 13 residues. CDR3 residues: CASSLTQGDGYTF. As DNA, the CDR3 is TGTGCCAGCAGCTTAACACAGGGAGATGGCTACACCTTC.

The DNA for the CDR3 is TGTGCCAGCAGTTCGCGACAGGGGCGGCAGCCCCAGCATTTT. As protein: CASSSRQGRQPQHF. The V call is TRBV6-2 or TRBV6-3, the J call TRBJ1-5, with TRBD1 identical over 8 bases. CDR1 is MNHEY, CDR2 SVGEGT, per germline. The CDR3 is 14 amino acids. Trimming cost V 4 bases and J 7 bases; bases outside gene matches: 6.

The rearrangement links TRBV6-6 to TRBJ2-1, with a possible D match to TRBD1 (6 bases). This CDR3 is built from 13 residues. Germline CDR1 reads MNHNY; CDR2 reads SVGAGI (reference sequence). The V gene lost 2 bases and the J gene lost 9 bases, with 11 bases spanning the gap. CDR3 in amino acids: CASSYATGGEQFF. CDR3 in DNA: TGTGCCAGCAGTTACGCGACAGGAGGTGAGCAGTTCTTC.

The V call is TRBV6-6, the J call TRBJ1-2; 10 bases are shared with TRBD1. The CDR3 has 14 residues. Trimming at V came to 7 bases and at J to 4 bases, leaving 6 bases not matched to a gene. Germline V gene lookup returns CDR1 MNHNY and CDR2 SVGAGI (reference sequence). The CDR3, as DNA: TGTGCCAGCATCCAGGACAGGGGGACCTATGGCTACACCTTC. Amino acid sequence: CASIQDRGTYGYTF.

This clonotype showed up just a few times. The gene calls are TRBV10-3 and TRBJ1-5; no reliable D call. V shed 3 bases and J shed 0 bases, with 6 bases lying between them. The CDR3 totals 14 residues. The germline CDR1 and CDR2 sequences are ENHRY and SYGVKD. The CDR3 here is CAISEQISNQPQHF. CDR3 DNA: TGTGCCATCAGTGAACAGATTAGCAATCAGCCCCAGCATTTT.

This clonotype has just a few counts. CDR3 protein: CASSPLRGNYNEQFF. The CDR3 coding sequence is TGCGCCAGCAGCCCCTTGCGCGGGAATTACAATGAGCAGTTCTTC. The chain employs TRBV4-3 and TRBJ2-1, with D possibly being TRBD2 (6 bases). Germline V gene sequence: CDR1 LGHNA, CDR2 YSLEER. Trimming removed 4 bases from V and 4 bases from J, with 14 bases in between. The CDR3 runs 15 residues.

This clonotype was detected only a few times. The V gene is TRBV12-3 or TRBV12-4, the J gene TRBJ2-1, with D perhaps TRBD1 (5 bases). CDR3 length: 14 residues. The V and J ends lost 2 bases and 8 bases respectively, with 13 bases between them. This CDR3 is CASSLRGRIYEQFF. CDR3 DNA sequence: TGTGCCAGCAGTTTAAGGGGCAGGATCTATGAGCAGTTCTTC.